The entry that follows covers one TCR beta chain sequence. What it binds is unknown. The Oncomine TCR Beta short-read assay was applied to DNA of cultured CD4+ T cells. Via MiXCR, TCRdb re-called the PCR reads, giving one row per CDR3 protein. The table includes some 9,600 distinct CDR3 sequences, roughly 70% detected once. The data derive from a study of vaccination and CD4 T cells after COVID-19. Background on the study: Post-diagnosis, post-COVID samples were collected after a median around 97 days, ranging 35 to 161. Cells were stimulated with overlapping spike peptide pools from SARS-CoV-2, HCoV-NL63, HCoV-OC43 and HCoV-229E.

As to treatment: approximately 9-day PBMC culture with coronavirus spike peptide pools or control peptides (ViraFEST assay). Under the ViraFEST approach, antigen-specific T cells were expanded with peptide pools and TCRs subsequently sequenced. The authors cultured around 1.9 million PBMCs per well with 10 IU/ml IL-2 and 10 ug/ml peptide pools. This CDR3 contains 17 residues. CDR1 and CDR2 (germline): DFQATT, SNEGSKA (reference sequence). The V gene end was trimmed by 1 base and the J gene end by 8 bases; junction bases not matched to a gene: 14. J is TRBJ1-6 and V is TRBV20-1; TRBD1 aligns across 7 bases. Sequencing was performed on CD4+ T cells from blood, cultured in vitro. This TCR derives from a human donor who had recovered from COVID-19. CDR3 loop: CSARVPGGGPRDSPLHF. As DNA, the CDR3 is TGCAGTGCTAGAGTGCCAGGGGGAGGACCAAGGGATTCACCCCTCCACTTT.